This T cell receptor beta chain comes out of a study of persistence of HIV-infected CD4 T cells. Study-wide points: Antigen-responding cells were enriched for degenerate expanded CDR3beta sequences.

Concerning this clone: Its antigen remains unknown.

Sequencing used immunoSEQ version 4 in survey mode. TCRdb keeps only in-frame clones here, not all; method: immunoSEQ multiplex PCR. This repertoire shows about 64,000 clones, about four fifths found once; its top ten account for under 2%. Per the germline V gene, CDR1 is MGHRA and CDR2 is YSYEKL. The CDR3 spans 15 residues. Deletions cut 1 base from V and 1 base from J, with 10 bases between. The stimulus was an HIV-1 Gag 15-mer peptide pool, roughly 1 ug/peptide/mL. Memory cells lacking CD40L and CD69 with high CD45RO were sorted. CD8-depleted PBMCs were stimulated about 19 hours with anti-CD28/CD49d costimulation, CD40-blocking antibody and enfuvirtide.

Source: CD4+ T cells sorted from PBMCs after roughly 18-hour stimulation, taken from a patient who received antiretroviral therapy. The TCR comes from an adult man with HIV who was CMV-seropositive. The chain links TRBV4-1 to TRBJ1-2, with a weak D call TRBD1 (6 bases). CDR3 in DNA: TGCGCCAGCAGCCAAGTTCAGGGGAATAACTATGGCTACACCTTC. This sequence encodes CASSQVQGNNYGYTF.